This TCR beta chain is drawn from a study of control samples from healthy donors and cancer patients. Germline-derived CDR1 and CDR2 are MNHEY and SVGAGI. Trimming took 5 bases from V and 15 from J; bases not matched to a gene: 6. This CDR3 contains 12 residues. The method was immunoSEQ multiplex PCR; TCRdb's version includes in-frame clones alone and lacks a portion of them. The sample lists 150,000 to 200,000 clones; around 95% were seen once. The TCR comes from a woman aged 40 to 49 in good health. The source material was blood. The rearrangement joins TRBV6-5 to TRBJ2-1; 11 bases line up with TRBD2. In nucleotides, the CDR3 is TGTGCCAGCAGTAACCCTAGCGGGGGGTTGTTCTTC. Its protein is CASSNPSGGLFF.